The 26 T cell receptor beta chains in this list originate from one sample, sequenced in a study of T cell repertoires in cytomegalovirus infection. Each CDR3 protein is one row after TCRdb ran MiXCR on the reads. Here the sample spans fewer than 550,000 distinct CDR3 sequences, around 10% being singletons. The specimen sequenced was PBMCs. The receptor set was obtained from a human donor in good health (CMV status not recorded). Some clones in this sample may be carry-over from other donors' samples.

This clonotype appeared a few times. This chain joins TRBV29-1 and TRBJ1-5; D is possibly TRBD1 (5 bases). This CDR3 is built from 13 residues. Trimming removed 5 bases at V and 3 bases at J, with 11 bases between. Germline V gives CDR1 SQVTM, CDR2 ANQGSEA. CDR3 sequence reads: CSVPGTDNQPQHF. CDR3 in DNA: TGCAGCGTTCCCGGGACCGACAATCAGCCCCAGCATTTT.

This clonotype was counted ten times or more. This chain connects TRBV19 to TRBJ2-1, with 7 bases matching TRBD2. CDR3 size: 15 residues. The germline gives CDR1 LNHDA, CDR2 SQIVND (reference sequence). Trimming cost V 4 bases and J 3 bases; bases outside gene matches: 6. The CDR3 DNA is TGTGCCAGTAGTACGGGAGGCCGATTCTACAATGAGCAGTTCTTC. Its translation is CASSTGGRFYNEQFF. Combining the CDR3 with reference TRBV19 and TRBJ2-1 gives the whole variable domain DGGITQSPKYLFRKEGQNVTLSCEQNLNHDAMYWYRQDPGQGLRLIYYSQIVNDFQKGDIAEGYSVSREKKESFPLTVTSAQKNPTAFYLCASSTGGRFYNEQFFGPGTRLTVL.

Ten or more counts support this clonotype. The chain has TRBV6-1 and TRBJ1-1; 8 bases align to TRBD1. CDR1 is MNHNS and CDR2 is SASEGT in the germline V gene. The CDR3 is 19 amino acids. Trimming at V came to 1 base and at J to 0 bases, leaving 13 bases not matched to a gene. CDR3 residues: CASSEGLSFFRGLNTEAFF. In DNA form, the CDR3 reads TGTGCCAGCAGTGAAGGATTGAGTTTCTTCAGGGGGCTGAACACTGAAGCTTTCTTT.

This clonotype turned up a few times. The V and J genes are TRBV19 and TRBJ1-5; a possible D gene is TRBD1 (6 bases). Between the trimmed V and J ends, which lost 3 bases and 7 bases, there was a span of 16 bases. Germline lookup yields CDR1 LNHDA and CDR2 SQIVND (reference sequence). This CDR3 is built from 15 residues. The DNA of the CDR3 is TGTGCCAGTAGTATTAATCCGGGGGCGCGACAGCCCCAGCATTTT. Protein product: CASSINPGARQPQHF.

As regards this clonotype: A much larger clone is a single base away; this may be a read error. This chain's CDR3 is CASRDTSGRVVNEQFF. In DNA, the CDR3 is TGTGCCAGCAGGGACACTAGCGGGAGGGTCGTCAATGAGCAGTTCTTC. V is TRBV12-3 or TRBV12-4 and J is TRBJ2-1; 13 bases are shared with TRBD2. The CDR3 has 16 amino acids. The J segment lost 6 bases and the V segment lost 6 bases, leaving 8 bases of the junction unmatched.

In its sample, this clonotype was seen a few times. The chain recombines TRBV28 with TRBJ2-7; a weak D match, TRBD2 (6 bases). CDR3 length equals 17 residues. The germline V and J ends were trimmed by 2 bases and 0 bases, with 17 bases remaining between them. CDR1 and CDR2 (germline): MDHEN, SYDVKM. CDR3 DNA sequence: TGTGCCAGCAGTTTACAAGTCGCGGGATTGAGCTCCTACGAGCAGTACTTC. It codes for CASSLQVAGLSSYEQYF.

The rearrangement joins TRBV19 to TRBJ1-1; 9 nucleotides match TRBD1. V shed 7 bases, J shed 5 bases, and the junction held 11 bases outside the gene matches. Per the germline V gene, CDR1 is LNHDA and CDR2 is SQIVND (reference sequence). CDR3 length: 15 residues. Here the CDR3 reads CASTEGQGLGTEAFF. The CDR3 DNA follows: TGTGCCAGTACCGAGGGACAGGGATTGGGTACTGAAGCTTTCTTT.

This clonotype was detected many times. The DNA for the CDR3 is TGCAGTGCTAGAGATCTCTATGATCAGCCCCAGCATTTT. It codes for CSARDLYDQPQHF. V and J are TRBV20-1 and TRBJ1-5, with no clear D. Looked up from germline, CDR1 is DFQATT and CDR2 is SNEGSKA (reference sequence). CDR3 length equals 13 residues. The ends were cut back, 0 bases at V and 5 bases at J, with 8 bases in the middle.

This clonotype was picked up a small number of times. This sequence joins TRBV29-1 and TRBJ2-7; D is perhaps TRBD1 (6 bases). From germline, CDR1 is SQVTM and CDR2 ANQGSEA. The CDR3 is made up of 13 amino acids. The V end was cut by 5 bases, the J end by 5 bases, with 16 bases between. The chain's CDR3 is CSVSEQGDHEQYF. CDR3 nucleotides: TGCAGCGTTTCGGAACAGGGTGACCACGAGCAGTACTTC.

The chain couples TRBV6-2 or TRBV6-3 to TRBJ2-1, with D perhaps TRBD2 (5 bases). The CDR3 is made up of 16 amino acids. The germline V gene has CDR1 MNHEY and CDR2 SVGEGT. V lost 7 bases and J 5 bases, leaving 21 bases between the germline ends. In DNA, the CDR3 is TGTGCCAGCATCCAGTCTTTGGGAGAGCCAAACAATGAGCAGTTCTTC. Residues: CASIQSLGEPNNEQFF.

The sample holds a few counts of this clonotype. This sequence may be a read error, since a much larger clone differs from it by one base. J is TRBJ1-1 and V is TRBV6-6, with D tentatively TRBD1 (5 bases). The germline V and J ends were trimmed by 5 bases and 3 bases, with 7 bases remaining between them. Germline values: CDR1 MNHNY, CDR2 SVGAGI (reference sequence). CDR3 length: 12 residues. CDR3 loop: CASSPGHTEAFF. In DNA form, the CDR3 reads TGTGCCAGCAGTCCAGGGCACACTGAAGCTTTCTTT.

In this sample, this clonotype turned up many times. Germline and junction disagree at one end, which may indicate a read error. J is TRBJ2-5 and V is TRBV7-9, with 10 bases that match TRBD2. Germline CDR1 reads SEHNR; CDR2 reads FQNEAQ (reference sequence). The CDR3 is 14 residues long. The CDR3 reads CASSLAGVGETQYF. The CDR3 DNA reads TGCGCCAGCAGCCTAGCGGGGGTCGGGGAGACCCAGTACTTC.

The chain joins TRBV5-5 to TRBJ2-7; no definite D call. The V end was cut by 2 bases, the J end by 2 bases, with 14 bases between. The CDR3 is 15 residues long. Germline V CDR1 and CDR2: SGHKS, YYEKEE (reference sequence). The CDR3 spells CASSFPAEVTYEQYF. The CDR3 bases are TGTGCCAGCAGCTTCCCGGCCGAGGTCACCTACGAGCAGTACTTC. Combining the CDR3 with reference TRBV5-5 and TRBJ2-7 gives the whole variable domain DAGVTQSPTHLIKTRGQQVTLRCSPISGHKSVSWYQQVLGQGPQFIFQYYEKEERGRGNFPDRFSARQFPNYSSELNVNALLLGDSALYLCASSFPAEVTYEQYFGPGTRLTVT.

This clonotype has at least ten counts. The V and J genes are TRBV2 and TRBJ2-1; D possibly corresponds to TRBD1 (6 bases). The CDR3 covers 13 residues. V shed 4 bases and J shed 9 bases, with 13 bases lying between them. In germline, CDR1 is SNHLY, CDR2 FYNNEI. The CDR3 region is CASSGQGSGEQFF. For the CDR3, the DNA is TGTGCCAGCAGTGGGCAGGGGAGTGGTGAGCAGTTCTTC.

This chain uses TRBV6-6 with TRBJ2-5, with D perhaps TRBD1 or TRBD2 (5 bases each). This CDR3 is 14 amino acids long. Germline V CDR1 and CDR2: MNHNY, SVGAGI (reference sequence). Trimming took 2 bases from V and 5 from J, leaving 12 bases between them. The CDR3 coding sequence is TGTGCCAGCAGTTACGAGGGGCTCGGGGAGACCCAGTACTTC. Its protein is CASSYEGLGETQYF.

In this sample, this clonotype turned up many times. This chain uses TRBV7-6 with TRBJ1-5, with 11 bases matching TRBD1. The V segment lost 5 bases and the J segment 2 bases; nucleotides outside the gene matches: 8. The germline V gene encodes CDR1 SGHVS and CDR2 FNYEAQ. The CDR3 runs to 17 residues. The CDR3 sequence: CASSPGQGGSGNQPQHF. DNA of the CDR3: TGTGCCAGCAGCCCGGGACAGGGGGGTTCGGGCAATCAGCCCCAGCATTTT.

There are a few counts of this clonotype. This chain connects TRBV5-1 to TRBJ2-2; maybe TRBD2 (5 bases). Trimming pared 4 bases from V and 4 bases from J, leaving 11 bases between. Germline V lookup: CDR1 SGHRS, CDR2 YFSETQ. This CDR3 has 14 residues. As DNA, the CDR3 is TGCGCCAGCAGCGTCCGGACTGGCACCGGGGAGCTGTTTTTT. Translation gives CASSVRTGTGELFF.

The chain couples TRBV3-1 to TRBJ2-1; 15 bases fit TRBD2. This CDR3 is built from 19 residues. CDR1 is LGHDT and CDR2 is YNNKEL in the germline V gene (reference sequence). V was pared by 0 bases and J by 6 bases, with 9 bases of the junction left unmatched. The DNA of the CDR3 is TGTGCCAGCAGCCAAGATCCCCTTGGACTAGCGGGGGGGACCAATGAGCAGTTCTTC. This translates into CASSQDPLGLAGGTNEQFF.

This clonotype was counted at least ten times. This chain connects TRBV24-1 to TRBJ2-1; TRBD2 matches at 9 bases. V was clipped by 7 bases and J by 5 bases; unmatched bases: 2. The CDR3 has 13 amino acids. Germline values: CDR1 KGHDR, CDR2 SFDVKD. The CDR3 region is CATRTSGDNEQFF. As DNA, the CDR3 is TGTGCCACCAGGACTAGCGGAGACAATGAGCAGTTCTTC.

V and J are TRBV13 and TRBJ2-5, with 10 bases that match TRBD2. The length of the CDR3 is 16 residues. V dropped 3 bases and J dropped 4; count of bases not matched to a gene: 8. Germline CDR1 reads PRHDT; CDR2 reads FYEKMQ (reference sequence). CDR3 protein: CASSFTSGGAGETQYF. The CDR3 nucleotides read TGTGCCAGCAGCTTCACCAGCGGGGGGGCAGGAGAGACCCAGTACTTC.

The rearrangement links TRBV20-1 to TRBJ1-2; tentatively, D is TRBD1 (6 bases). Trimming pared 0 bases from V and 5 bases from J, leaving 7 bases between. CDR3 length equals 12 residues. The germline gives CDR1 DFQATT, CDR2 SNEGSKA (reference sequence). CDR3: CSARDGQYGYTF. Written as DNA, the CDR3 is TGCAGTGCTAGAGATGGACAGTATGGCTACACCTTC.

In its sample, this clonotype was seen a few times. The CDR3 is CSARVASGGGTDTQYF. CDR3 coding DNA: TGCAGTGCTAGAGTGGCTAGCGGGGGAGGCACAGATACGCAGTATTTT. This chain links TRBV20-1 with TRBJ2-3, with 10 positions matching TRBD2. Germline V gene lookup returns CDR1 DFQATT and CDR2 SNEGSKA (reference sequence). The CDR3 spans 16 residues. V was pared by 1 base and J by 1 base, with 5 bases of the junction left unmatched.

The V gene is TRBV30, the J gene TRBJ1-4, with D perhaps matching TRBD1 (5 bases). The CDR3 is made up of 13 amino acids. V gave up 0 bases and J gave up 3 bases, with 5 bases separating them. From germline, CDR1 is GTSNPN and CDR2 SVGIG (reference sequence). The CDR3 spells CAWSVGANEKLFF. The CDR3 DNA follows: TGTGCCTGGAGTGTAGGGGCTAATGAAAAACTGTTTTTT.

This clonotype has a count of ten or more. The chain uses TRBV5-1 and TRBJ2-1, with 8 bases fitting TRBD2. V trimming: 3 bases; J trimming: 4 bases; junction bases outside the gene matches: 3. CDR3 size: 14 residues. The germline CDR1 and CDR2 sequences are SGHRS and YFSETQ. In DNA, the CDR3 is TGCGCCAGCAGCTCAGCGGGAGCTTACAATGAGCAGTTCTTC. It specifies CASSSAGAYNEQFF.

This clonotype was detected many times. This chain joins TRBV10-3 and TRBJ1-1; maybe TRBD1 (6 bases). Germline CDR1 is ENHRY and CDR2 is SYGVKD. V was cut by 5 bases and J by 0 bases, with 10 bases left in between. This CDR3 comprises 14 residues. The CDR3 spells CAISFTGMNTEAFF. CDR3 DNA sequence: TGTGCCATCAGTTTTACAGGGATGAACACTGAAGCTTTCTTT.

The chain employs TRBV24-1 and TRBJ2-1; a possible D gene is TRBD2 (5 bases). Germline-derived CDR1 and CDR2 are KGHDR and SFDVKD. V lost 3 bases, J lost 8 bases, and 16 bases lay in between. The CDR3 spans 15 residues. The CDR3 region is CATSDGSLGSDEQFF. The CDR3 nucleotides are TGTGCCACCAGTGATGGTTCTTTGGGGAGCGATGAGCAGTTCTTC.